The 6 T cell receptor beta chains below come from one sample, sequenced in a study of graft-versus-host responses after intestinal transplantation. For these TCRs, the target antigens are not known. TCRdb keeps only in-frame clones here, not all; method: immunoSEQ multiplex PCR. The sample contains some 120,000 clones, 85% to 95% of which appear only once. Sequencing was performed on unstimulated CD8+ T cells sorted from spleen or lymph node cells, taken before transplant. The receptors come from a human donor who was the organ donor for an intestinal transplant.

This clone showed up just once. V gene TRBV19 combines with J gene TRBJ2-2; D unclear. Between the trimmed V and J ends, which lost 8 bases and 4 bases, there was a span of 8 bases. CDR3 length: 12 residues. The germline CDR1 and CDR2 sequences are LNHDA and SQIVND (reference sequence). The CDR3 coding sequence is TGTGCCAGTTCGTGGGGCACCGGGGAGCTGTTTTTT. It encodes CASSWGTGELFF.

This chain joins TRBV13 and TRBJ2-7, with 7 bases that match TRBD1. The V gene end was trimmed by 5 bases and the J gene end by 3 bases; junction bases not matched to a gene: 7. CDR3 length: 14 residues. CDR1 and CDR2 from the germline V gene are PRHDT and FYEKMQ (reference sequence). For the CDR3, the DNA is TGTGCCAGCAGCCCCCGGACAGGACACTACGAGCAGTACTTC. This gives the protein CASSPRTGHYEQYF.

This clone has only one observation. The rearrangement links TRBV4-3 to TRBJ2-2, with D hard to call. The CDR3 contains 15 residues. From germline, CDR1 is LGHNA and CDR2 YSLEER. Between the trimmed V and J ends, which lost 3 bases and 2 bases, there was a span of 10 bases. CDR3 residues: CASSHFGSNTGELFF. The CDR3, as DNA: TGCGCCAGCAGCCATTTCGGATCAAACACCGGGGAGCTGTTTTTT.

For this clone: Different DNA sequences within this sample yield the same CDR3. This chain uses TRBV29-1 with TRBJ2-7, with 7 bases lining up with TRBD1. Trimming removed 6 bases from V and 1 base from J; junction bases left unmatched: 6. This CDR3 comprises 13 residues. Germline CDR1 and CDR2: SQVTM and ANQGSEA. The CDR3 region has the DNA TGCAGCGTGGAGACAGGGTCTTCCTACGAGCAGTACTTC. Its protein product is CSVETGSSYEQYF.

The chain combines TRBV28 with TRBJ1-4; TRBD1 might be the D (5 bases). The ends were cut back, 0 bases at V and 7 bases at J, with 9 bases in the middle. The length of the CDR3 is 14 residues. From germline, CDR1 is MDHEN and CDR2 SYDVKM. As DNA, the CDR3 is TGTGCCAGCAGTTTATGGGGGGATAGTGAAAAACTGTTTTTT. Its protein is CASSLWGDSEKLFF.

This chain connects TRBV20-1 to TRBJ2-3; no definite D call. The CDR3 spans 11 residues. CDR1 DFQATT and CDR2 SNEGSKA come from the germline V gene (reference sequence). With 6 bases removed from V and 2 bases from J, the gap between germline ends came to 6 bases. The CDR3 sequence is CSAFFTDTQYF. CDR3 nucleotide sequence: TGCAGTGCCTTTTTCACAGATACGCAGTATTTT.